The 2 T cell receptor beta chains below come from one sample, sequenced in a study of CD8+CD57+ T cells in acquired aplastic anemia. Genomic DNA, serving as template, underwent TCR beta VDJ and CDR3 profiling. TCRdb ran MiXCR on the reads and lists one entry per CDR3 protein. The sample lists around 160,000 distinct CDR3 sequences, around 50% seen once, with about 2.8% in the top ten. The patients chosen for sequencing had shown expansion of CD8+CD57+ cells (detected by flow cytometry). Specimen: sorted CD4+, CD8+, or CD8+CD57+ T cells (not recorded which) from PBMCs. These receptors were taken from a human donor with aplastic anemia.

This clonotype was counted once. The chain links TRBV19 to TRBJ1-2, with D unresolved. Trimming left V 5 bases short and J 4 bases short, with 8 bases between. The CDR3 is 12 residues long. Germline-derived CDR1 and CDR2 are LNHDA and SQIVND (reference sequence). The CDR3 nucleotides read TGTGCCAGTAGTTGGGGTTTCTATGGCTACACCTTC. Its protein product is CASSWGFYGYTF. Full variable domain (outside the CDR3, taken from reference TRBV19 and TRBJ1-2): DGGITQSPKYLFRKEGQNVTLSCEQNLNHDAMYWYRQDPGQGLRLIYYSQIVNDFQKGDIAEGYSVSREKKESFPLTVTSAQKNPTAFYLCASSWGFYGYTFGSGTRLTVV.

The V call is TRBV9, the J call TRBJ1-1; 10 bases are a match to TRBD1. Germline loops: CDR1 SGDLS, CDR2 YYNGEE. This CDR3 region has 18 residues. V lost 4 bases and J lost 7; bases outside the gene matches: 19. CDR3 coding DNA: TGTGCCAGCAGCCCCAGACAGGGGGCGAGTGTGCAGGGCCGTGAAGCTTTCTTT. Protein product: CASSPRQGASVQGREAFF.